This passage covers 8 T cell receptor beta chains from one sample sequenced in a study of blood T cell repertoires in COVID-19. Some clones are missing from TCRdb's copy, which holds only in-frame ones; the method was immunoSEQ multiplex PCR. Of approximately 330,000 clones in the sample, around nine tenths were seen once. Sequencing was done on a sample of peripheral blood. The receptors here all came from a woman in her forties or fifties with active or convalescent COVID-19.

The J gene is TRBJ1-6, the V gene TRBV30; D is unresolved. Trimming cost V 0 bases and J 12 bases, with 12 bases left between them. CDR3 length: 13 residues. In germline, CDR1 is GTSNPN, CDR2 SVGIG (reference sequence). The DNA of the CDR3 is TGTGCCTGGAGTGTACGGTCTGAGGGACCCCTCCACTTT. Encoded protein: CAWSVRSEGPLHF.

This clone turned up a few times. The gene calls are TRBV30 and TRBJ1-2, with TRBD1 identical over 7 bases. Germline V CDR1 and CDR2: GTSNPN, SVGIG (reference sequence). Trimming cost V 2 bases and J 1 base; bases outside gene matches: 4. The CDR3 is 14 residues long. For the CDR3, the DNA is TGTGCCTGGAGTATCGCAGGGGGTAACTATGGCTACACCTTC. Protein sequence: CAWSIAGGNYGYTF.

This clone has only one observation. V and J are TRBV4-2 and TRBJ1-2; D gene uncertain. This CDR3 is built from 13 residues. In germline, CDR1 is LGHNA, CDR2 YNFKEQ. Trimming stripped 1 base from V and 7 bases from J, with 10 bases between. CDR3 sequence: CASSQALGPGYTF. CDR3 coding DNA: TGTGCCAGCAGCCAAGCACTAGGCCCTGGCTACACCTTC.

The rearrangement links TRBV5-4 to TRBJ1-6; D call uncertain. The CDR3 is 17 residues long. V was pared by 4 bases and J by 0 bases, with 14 bases between. The germline V gene encodes CDR1 SGHNT and CDR2 YYREEE (reference sequence). CDR3 nucleotide sequence: TGTGCCAGCAGCGCGATGACAAGTAGCTCCTATAATTCACCCCTCCACTTT. Translating gives CASSAMTSSSYNSPLHF.

This clone was observed a few times. This chain uses TRBV27 with TRBJ1-1; 9 bases are shared with TRBD1. CDR3 length equals 15 residues. After removal of 4 bases from V and 1 base from J, the junction contained 4 bases not matched to a gene. Looked up from germline, CDR1 is MNHEY and CDR2 is SMNVEV (reference sequence). CDR3 in amino acids: CASSSWTGANTEAFF. The DNA of the CDR3 is TGTGCCAGCAGTTCCTGGACAGGGGCGAACACTGAAGCTTTCTTT.

The rearrangement joins TRBV2 to TRBJ1-2; 7 nucleotides match TRBD1. V shed 7 bases and J 1 base; nucleotides not matched to a gene: 3. CDR1 and CDR2 from the germline V gene are SNHLY and FYNNEI. This CDR3 has 13 amino acids. The CDR3 DNA reads TGTGCCAGCATGGGACAGAGTAACTATGGCTACACCTTC. It encodes CASMGQSNYGYTF.

This rearrangement joins TRBV30 to TRBJ2-1; unclear D gene. Trimming removed 2 bases at V and 2 bases at J, with 4 bases between. The CDR3 consists of 12 residues. CDR1 is GTSNPN and CDR2 is SVGIG in the germline V gene (reference sequence). CDR3: CAWSLTYNEQFF. The CDR3 DNA reads TGTGCCTGGAGTCTAACCTACAATGAGCAGTTCTTC.

This clone was seen only once. V and J are TRBV2 and TRBJ2-5; weak D call: TRBD1 (5 bases). The CDR3 has 13 residues. V was pared by 1 base and J by 5 bases, with 8 bases between. From germline, CDR1 is SNHLY and CDR2 FYNNEI. The CDR3 loop reads CASSEGGIETQYF. In DNA form, the CDR3 reads TGTGCCAGCAGTGAAGGGGGCATTGAGACCCAGTACTTC.